What follows is one TCR beta chain and its context. This specimen comes from a study of blood T cell repertoires in COVID-19. Only in-frame clones appear in the TCRdb table, and some are missing; sequencing was by immunoSEQ multiplex PCR. The repertoire holds approximately 110,000 clones, with more than 80% as singletons. Germline CDR1 is SNHLY and CDR2 is FYNNEI. The germline V and J ends were trimmed by 3 bases and 0 bases, with 15 bases remaining between them. The CDR3 runs 18 residues. V gene TRBV2 combines with J gene TRBJ1-6, with D possibly matching TRBD1 (5 bases). The TCR was taken from a woman of 80 years or more with acute or convalescent COVID-19. The specimen was peripheral blood. The CDR3 DNA follows: TGTGCCAGCAGTGAGCCCGCGGGGGGTCCCTCCTATAATTCACCCCTCCACTTT. As protein: CASSEPAGGPSYNSPLHF.